The 21 T cell receptor beta chains given below trace back to one sample, sequenced in a study of human T cells and chemical hapten exposure. Sample time point: patch test 2, 6 weeks after DPC sensitization. As to treatment: therapeutic diphenylcyclopropenone sensitization with weekly scalp DPC. TCRdb used MiXCR to reprocess the RACE reads, holding one entry per CDR3 protein. The profile covers just over 350,000 distinct CDR3 sequences, with about 6% appearing a single time and more than 5.5% taken by the ten largest. The material sequenced was whole blood, taken in connection with sensitization to the hapten diphenylcyclopropenone (DPC). The receptors were gathered from a woman aged 18-29 years with alopecia areata. Some clones in this sample may be carry-over from other donors' samples.

The J gene is TRBJ1-2, the V gene TRBV12-3 or TRBV12-4; D is undetermined. V lost 3 bases to trimming and J lost 5 bases, with 10 bases between them. The CDR3 length is 13 residues. The CDR3 bases are TGTGCCAGCAGTTTTCGGGGAGGGTATGGCTACACCTTC. It is translated as CASSFRGGYGYTF.

This sequence joins TRBV5-1 and TRBJ2-1; 11 bases align to TRBD2. This CDR3 spans 18 amino acids. Germline V gene sequence: CDR1 SGHRS, CDR2 YFSETQ. V gave up 2 bases and J gave up 0 bases; unmatched junction bases: 7. Here the CDR3 reads CASSFLPSGGSSYNEQFF. In nucleotides, the CDR3 is TGCGCCAGCAGCTTTCTGCCTAGCGGGGGGAGCTCCTACAATGAGCAGTTCTTC.

This clonotype was counted a few times. This rearrangement joins TRBV6-4 to TRBJ2-1, with unresolved D. Germline-derived CDR1 and CDR2 are MRHNA and SNTAGT. The CDR3 has 13 residues. V lost 0 bases to trimming and J lost 4 bases, with 4 bases between them. CDR3 sequence: CASSDSEYNEQFF. The CDR3 DNA reads as TGTGCCAGCAGTGACTCGGAATACAATGAGCAGTTCTTC.

The V and J genes are TRBV12-3 or TRBV12-4 and TRBJ2-3, with 13 bases fitting TRBD2. The CDR3 is 14 residues long. V shed 6 bases, J shed 6 bases, and the junction held 3 bases outside the gene matches. The CDR3 nucleotides read TGTGCCAGCAGCACTAGCGGGGGGGATGATACGCAGTATTTT. Translating gives CASSTSGGDDTQYF.

The chain combines TRBV7-6 with TRBJ1-1; 7 bases line up with TRBD1. V lost 8 bases, J lost 7 bases, and 7 bases stayed unmatched. CDR3 length: 12 residues. From germline, CDR1 is SGHVS and CDR2 FNYEAQ. CDR3 in DNA: TGTGCCAGCGGGGATAGACAGGGTGAAGCTTTCTTT. Translation gives CASGDRQGEAFF.

There are a few counts of this clonotype. This chain connects TRBV10-3 to TRBJ2-5; tentative D call: TRBD2 (5 bases). Trimming took off 6 bases at V and 1 base at J, with 15 bases between the two ends. The CDR3 consists of 15 residues. CDR1 ENHRY and CDR2 SYGVKD come from the germline V gene. The CDR3 nucleotides read TGTGCCATCAGATCCCCCGAGCGGCCCCAAGAGACCCAGTACTTC. Translation gives CAIRSPERPQETQYF.

This clonotype was observed at least ten times. The rearrangement joins TRBV7-8 to TRBJ2-2; 10 nucleotides align to TRBD2. Germline V gene lookup returns CDR1 SGHVS and CDR2 FQNEAQ. The V segment lost 7 bases and the J segment 7 bases; nucleotides outside the gene matches: 15. This CDR3 has 17 residues. For the CDR3, the DNA is TGTGCCAGCAACTCGATACTAGCGGGGTCGAGGGGCGGGGAGCTGTTTTTT. This gives the protein CASNSILAGSRGGELFF.

J is TRBJ2-2 and V is TRBV5-1; TRBD2 matches 7 bases. CDR3 length: 13 residues. Germline lookup yields CDR1 SGHRS and CDR2 YFSETQ. Trimming cost V 7 bases and J 3 bases; bases outside gene matches: 3. CDR3 region: CASARGDTGELFF. The CDR3 nucleotides read TGCGCCAGCGCCCGGGGGGACACCGGGGAGCTGTTTTTT.

The table lists this clonotype with a few counts. The chain has TRBV12-3 or TRBV12-4 and TRBJ2-1, with TRBD2 as a possible D gene (5 bases). The CDR3 is 17 amino acids. Trimming took off 3 bases at V and 7 bases at J, with 22 bases between the two ends. The CDR3, as DNA: TGTGCCAGCAGTTTGCGGGTTACACACGCCCCTGTGAATGAGCAGTTCTTC. As protein: CASSLRVTHAPVNEQFF.

This clonotype appeared many times. The CDR3 sequence is CASSPRQGVSDTQYF. Written as DNA, the CDR3 is TGCGCCAGCAGCCCCCGACAGGGCGTTTCAGATACGCAGTATTTT. The rearrangement joins TRBV4-3 to TRBJ2-3; TRBD1 matches at 7 bases. Germline lookup yields CDR1 LGHNA and CDR2 YSLEER. The CDR3 runs 15 residues. Losses at the gene ends were 4 bases for V and 4 bases for J; bases not matched to a gene: 8.

This clonotype was detected many times. This chain joins TRBV12-3 or TRBV12-4 and TRBJ2-5; a possible D gene is TRBD1 (6 bases). There are 16 residues in the CDR3. V dropped 3 bases and J dropped 4 bases, with 18 bases sitting between them. In nucleotides, the CDR3 is TGTGCCAGCAGTTTTGTCCCCCCACAGGGTAGAGAGACCCAGTACTTC. Protein: CASSFVPPQGRETQYF.

This clonotype was observed many times. J is TRBJ1-3 and V is TRBV12-3 or TRBV12-4; no firm D call. The CDR3 spans 14 residues. V dropped 5 bases and J dropped 3 bases, with 11 bases sitting between them. The CDR3 reads CASSNPQSGNTIYF. DNA of the CDR3: TGTGCCAGCAGTAACCCCCAGAGTGGAAACACCATATATTTT.

The table lists this clonotype with many counts. This chain's CDR3 is CSVAGPTFQETQYF. The CDR3 DNA is TGCAGCGTCGCGGGGCCAACCTTCCAAGAGACCCAGTACTTC. The V call is TRBV29-1, the J call TRBJ2-5; maybe TRBD2 (6 bases). In germline, CDR1 is SQVTM, CDR2 ANQGSEA. V dropped 6 bases and J dropped 1 base, with 15 bases sitting between them. CDR3 length equals 14 residues. The full variable domain, rest sourced from reference TRBV29-1 and TRBJ2-5, is SAVISQKPSRDICQRGTSLTIQCQVDSQVTMMFWYRQQPGQSLTLIATANQGSEATYESGFVIDKFPISRPNLTFSTLTVSNMSPEDSSIYLCSVAGPTFQETQYFGPGTRLLVL.

The V gene is TRBV11-2, the J gene TRBJ1-6; unclear D gene. The length of the CDR3 is 15 residues. Germline lookup yields CDR1 SGHAT and CDR2 FQNNGV. The germline V and J ends were trimmed by 0 bases and 10 bases, with 13 bases remaining between them. The DNA for the CDR3 is TGTGCCAGCAGCTTAGAGGGGATCTCTAACTCACCCCTCCACTTT. It translates to CASSLEGISNSPLHF.

This clonotype was counted only a few times. DNA for the CDR3: TGCAGTGCTAGAGAGGTGGGCCGCTCTGGAAACACCATATATTTT. Protein product: CSAREVGRSGNTIYF. This chain links TRBV20-1 with TRBJ1-3, with D hard to call. CDR3 size: 15 residues. Germline V gives CDR1 DFQATT, CDR2 SNEGSKA (reference sequence). The germline V and J ends were trimmed by 0 bases and 0 bases, with 9 bases remaining between them.

The chain is built from TRBV4-2 and TRBJ1-2; possibly TRBD1 for D (6 bases). In germline, CDR1 is LGHNA, CDR2 YNFKEQ. The CDR3 contains 15 residues. With 0 bases removed from V and 4 bases from J, the gap between germline ends came to 12 bases. CDR3 protein: CASSQDNRAAYGYTF. CDR3 in DNA: TGTGCCAGCAGCCAAGATAACAGGGCGGCCTATGGCTACACCTTC.

The sample holds many counts of this clonotype. The V call is TRBV2, the J call TRBJ2-3; tentative D call: TRBD2 (6 bases). Germline CDR1 and CDR2: SNHLY and FYNNEI. The CDR3 is 16 residues long. Between the trimmed V and J ends, which lost 6 bases and 2 bases, there was a span of 18 bases. In nucleotides, the CDR3 is TGTGCCAGCAGCCGCGAGGCGGGAAGGAACACAGATACGCAGTATTTT. This translates into CASSREAGRNTDTQYF.

This clonotype has just a few counts. V usage is TRBV6-2 or TRBV6-3 and J usage is TRBJ1-2; unclear D gene. The CDR3 consists of 14 residues. Trimming cost V 0 bases and J 2 bases, with 7 bases left between them. The germline CDR1 and CDR2 sequences are MNHEY and SVGEGT. The CDR3 loop reads CASSYSYRNYGYTF. The CDR3 coding sequence is TGTGCCAGCAGTTACTCCTACAGAAACTATGGCTACACCTTC.

J is TRBJ1-6 and V is TRBV7-2; D is unclear. The CDR3 contains 12 residues. Trimming removed 3 bases from V and 10 bases from J, with 7 bases in between. Germline V CDR1 and CDR2: SGHTA, FQGNSA. Here the CDR3 DNA reads TGTGCCAGCAGCTTTGCCCCGTCACCCCTCCACTTT. Residues: CASSFAPSPLHF.

The chain has TRBV27 and TRBJ2-3; 14 bases are shared with TRBD2. The CDR3 loop spans 20 amino acids. Trimming cost V 2 bases and J 0 bases; bases outside gene matches: 10. Germline V gives CDR1 MNHEY, CDR2 SMNVEV (reference sequence). The CDR3 nucleotides read TGTGCCAGCAGTTTACGACTAGCGGGGGGGTTTTTCCCTAGCACAGATACGCAGTATTTT. This codes for CASSLRLAGGFFPSTDTQYF.

This clonotype was observed a handful of times. The chain combines TRBV29-1 with TRBJ2-3; the D gene is possibly TRBD1 (6 bases). The germline V and J ends were trimmed by 4 bases and 1 base, with 12 bases remaining between them. Germline values: CDR1 SQVTM, CDR2 ANQGSEA. CDR3 length: 14 amino acids. The CDR3 protein is CSVVGGRRTDTQYF. The CDR3 DNA sequence: TGCAGCGTTGTTGGGGGCCGTCGCACAGATACGCAGTATTTT.